These 20 T cell receptor beta chains were all obtained from the same sample, sequenced in a study of T cell repertoires in ileal Crohn's disease. Assay used: immunoSEQ multiplex PCR; TCRdb lists only in-frame clones, some missing. This sample has hundreds of clones; 97% occur once, and the top ten carry around 2%. Described time point: inflamed ileum from the surgical specimen. The sample was ileal tissue. Receptors originate from an adult with Crohn's disease.

The count of this clone is one. This chain links TRBV4-3 with TRBJ1-1; D is unresolved. V was clipped by 4 bases and J by 11 bases, with 20 bases between them. Per the germline V gene, CDR1 is LGHNA and CDR2 is YSLEER. CDR3 length equals 14 residues. The CDR3 nucleotides are TGCGCCAGCAGCCTAGAAGCGGACGGCCTTAGCGCTTTCTTT. Encoded protein: CASSLEADGLSAFF.

J is TRBJ2-5 and V is TRBV14; TRBD2 matches 10 bases. From germline, CDR1 is SGHDN and CDR2 FVKESK. Trimming at V came to 1 base and at J to 5 bases, leaving 10 bases not matched to a gene. CDR3 size: 17 residues. Written as DNA, the CDR3 is TGTGCCAGCAGCCAAGTAACTAGCGGGATCTTACAGGAGACCCAGTACTTC. Translation gives CASSQVTSGILQETQYF.

The chain recombines TRBV14 with TRBJ1-2; 9 bases are shared with TRBD1. This CDR3 region has 14 residues. The V gene's germline CDR1 is SGHDN and CDR2 FVKESK. Unmatched junction bases numbered 10, after V lost 6 bases and J lost 8 bases. CDR3 in DNA: TGTGCCAGCAGGGCTACCGGGACAGGGCAGGGCTACACCTTC. It encodes CASRATGTGQGYTF. Using reference TRBV14 and TRBJ1-2 for the parts outside the CDR3, the full variable domain is EAGVTQFPSHSVIEKGQTVTLRCDPISGHDNLYWYRRVMGKEIKFLLHFVKESKQDESGMPNNRFLAERTGGTYSTLKVQPAELEDSGVYFCASRATGTGQGYTFGSGTRLTVV.

The chain has TRBV30 and TRBJ1-3; 7 bases are a match to TRBD1. Germline CDR1 GTSNPN, CDR2 SVGIG (reference sequence). Unmatched junction bases numbered 20, after V lost 1 base and J lost 2 bases. The CDR3 runs to 20 residues. CDR3 sequence reads: CAWSEGPRSGGKITGNTIYF. CDR3 DNA: TGTGCCTGGAGTGAAGGCCCCCGATCAGGGGGAAAAATCACTGGAAACACCATATATTTT.

The rearrangement links TRBV2 to TRBJ1-2, with no clear D. This CDR3 has 15 amino acids. Germline CDR1 reads SNHLY; CDR2 reads FYNNEI. Trimming took 1 base from V and 2 from J, leaving 11 bases between them. In DNA, the CDR3 is TGTGCCAGCAGTGAAGGTATGGGCAGCAACTATGGCTACACCTTC. The encoded protein is CASSEGMGSNYGYTF.

The chain carries TRBV6-5 and TRBJ2-1; 11 bases fit TRBD2. The germline gives CDR1 MNHEY, CDR2 SVGAGI. The CDR3 has 15 amino acids. The V gene end was trimmed by 3 bases and the J gene end by 7 bases; junction bases not matched to a gene: 5. The CDR3 loop reads CASSYGSGRANEQFF. The DNA of the CDR3 is TGTGCCAGCAGTTATGGTAGCGGGAGGGCGAATGAGCAGTTCTTC.

J is TRBJ2-3 and V is TRBV9; a possible D gene is TRBD2 (7 bases). CDR1 and CDR2 from the germline V gene are SGDLS and YYNGEE. This CDR3 is built from 16 residues. Trimming cost V 2 bases and J 1 base, with 14 bases left between them. Written as DNA, the CDR3 is TGTGCCAGCAGCGTTAGAGGGGGGGGTGGCACAGATACGCAGTATTTT. Translation: CASSVRGGGGTDTQYF.

This rearrangement joins TRBV11-2 to TRBJ1-1; TRBD1 might be the D (6 bases). CDR3 length equals 14 residues. Trimming removed 5 bases from V and 3 bases from J, with 13 bases in between. Germline V gene lookup returns CDR1 SGHAT and CDR2 FQNNGV. As DNA, the CDR3 is TGTGCCAGCAGCCAGGGGATGGGGTACACTGAAGCTTTCTTT. It is translated as CASSQGMGYTEAFF. The entire variable domain, with the rest obtained from reference TRBV11-2 and TRBJ1-1, is as follows: EAGVAQSPRYKIIEKRQSVAFWCNPISGHATLYWYQQILGQGPKLLIQFQNNGVVDDSQLPKDRFSAERLKGVDSTLKIQPAKLEDSAVYLCASSQGMGYTEAFFGQGTRLTVV.

The chain combines TRBV5-4 with TRBJ1-2, with D tentatively TRBD1 (5 bases). The V end was cut by 0 bases, the J end by 2 bases, with 11 bases between. The germline gives CDR1 SGHNT, CDR2 YYREEE (reference sequence). The CDR3 loop spans 15 amino acids. The CDR3 sequence: CASSLEAGLNYGYTF. As DNA, the CDR3 is TGTGCCAGCAGCTTGGAGGCAGGGCTCAACTATGGCTACACCTTC.

The chain joins TRBV7-6 to TRBJ1-4; TRBD1 might be the D (5 bases). Deletions cut 5 bases from V and 8 bases from J, with 12 bases between. The CDR3 has 13 residues. CDR1 SGHVS and CDR2 FNYEAQ come from the germline V gene. The CDR3 loop reads CASSVREGEKLFF. DNA for the CDR3: TGTGCCAGCAGCGTCCGGGAGGGGGAAAAACTGTTTTTT.

The chain couples TRBV15 to TRBJ1-1; 9 positions agree with TRBD1. V shed 3 bases and J 5 bases; nucleotides not matched to a gene: 4. The CDR3 has 14 residues. Looked up from germline, CDR1 is LNHNV and CDR2 is YYDKDF (reference sequence). The CDR3 DNA follows: TGTGCCACCAGCAGCGGACAGGGGCGGACTGAAGCTTTCTTT. The encoded protein is CATSSGQGRTEAFF. The whole variable domain, filled in from reference TRBV15 and TRBJ1-1, reads DAMVIQNPRYQVTQFGKPVTLSCSQTLNHNVMYWYQQKSSQAPKLLFHYYDKDFNNEADTPDNFQSRRPNTSFCFLDIRSPGLGDTAMYLCATSSGQGRTEAFFGQGTRLTVV.

The rearrangement uses TRBV7-2 and TRBJ1-1, with unresolved D. CDR3 length: 12 amino acids. The ends were cut back, 5 bases at V and 6 bases at J, with 10 bases in the middle. Germline V gene data show CDR1 as SGHTA and CDR2 as FQGNSA. This CDR3 reads CASSGSGAEAFF. DNA of the CDR3: TGTGCCAGCAGCGGAAGCGGAGCTGAAGCTTTCTTT.

This clone came up once. The rearrangement uses TRBV29-1 and TRBJ2-1, with D hard to call. The V gene lost 5 bases and the J gene lost 1 base, with 12 bases spanning the gap. The length of the CDR3 is 14 residues. Germline CDR1 reads SQVTM; CDR2 reads ANQGSEA. DNA of the CDR3: TGCAGCGTTTTTGGGCGACAATCCTACAATGAGCAGTTCTTC. Residues: CSVFGRQSYNEQFF.

The sample holds one count of this clone. CDR3 region: CASSLAGTGDYEQYV. The DNA of the CDR3 is TGTGCCAGCAGCTTGGCAGGTACAGGGGACTACGAGCAGTACGTC. The chain employs TRBV5-5 and TRBJ2-7; 7 bases line up with TRBD1. Germline V gene sequence: CDR1 SGHKS, CDR2 YYEKEE (reference sequence). The CDR3 length is 15 residues. V lost 0 bases, J lost 3 bases, and 6 bases stayed unmatched.

This clone was seen a single time. The gene calls are TRBV7-2 and TRBJ2-5; D could derive from TRBD1 or TRBD2 (5 bases each). Trimming left V 1 base short and J 4 bases short, with 7 bases between. Per germline, CDR1 SGHTA and CDR2 FQGNSA. The CDR3 runs to 13 residues. The CDR3 loop is CASSLVGGETQYF. In nucleotides, the CDR3 is TGTGCCAGCAGCTTAGTTGGGGGAGAGACCCAGTACTTC.

The V gene is TRBV19, the J gene TRBJ2-3, with D possibly matching TRBD1 (5 bases). CDR1 is LNHDA and CDR2 is SQIVND in the germline V gene (reference sequence). The CDR3 consists of 15 residues. The V gene lost 4 bases and the J gene lost 2 bases, with 13 bases spanning the gap. DNA of the CDR3: TGTGCCAGTAGTACCCAGGGTGTCGTCACAGATACGCAGTATTTT. Translation gives CASSTQGVVTDTQYF.

This sequence joins TRBV19 and TRBJ2-5; 8 nucleotides line up with TRBD2. Germline CDR1 LNHDA, CDR2 SQIVND (reference sequence). The CDR3 loop spans 15 amino acids. J was trimmed by 4 bases and V by 4 bases; bases with no gene match: 8. CDR3 sequence: CASSTGTSLRETQYF. The CDR3 nucleotides read TGTGCCAGTAGTACTGGGACTAGTCTTAGAGAGACCCAGTACTTC.

The sample holds one count of this clone. CDR3: CASSGGLNLNTEAFF. CDR3 in DNA: TGTGCCAGCAGCGGTGGACTAAATTTGAACACTGAAGCTTTCTTT. This chain joins TRBV9 and TRBJ1-1; D remains unclear. This CDR3 is 15 amino acids long. Germline CDR1 and CDR2: SGDLS and YYNGEE. V lost 3 bases to trimming and J lost 0 bases, with 12 bases between them. The full variable domain, with the rest looked up from reference TRBV9 and TRBJ1-1, is DSGVTQTPKHLITATGQRVTLRCSPRSGDLSVYWYQQSLDQGLQFLIQYYNGEERAKGNILERFSAQQFPDLHSELNLSSLELGDSALYFCASSGGLNLNTEAFFGQGTRLTVV.

This chain uses TRBV2 with TRBJ2-7; maybe TRBD2 (6 bases). Germline CDR1 is SNHLY and CDR2 is FYNNEI. Trimming stripped 3 bases from V and 3 bases from J, with 9 bases between. This CDR3 comprises 13 residues. The DNA of the CDR3 is TGTGCCAGCAGTGAGTCTAGCGACTACGAGCAGTACGTC. It translates to CASSESSDYEQYV.

The rearrangement joins TRBV28 to TRBJ2-7, with D unresolved. Germline CDR1 MDHEN, CDR2 SYDVKM. CDR3 length equals 15 residues. V was cut by 4 bases and J by 0 bases, with 13 bases left in between. The CDR3 DNA reads as TGTGCCAGCAGTTCCCCCTTCCAGGCCTCCTACGAGCAGTACGTC. Translation gives CASSSPFQASYEQYV.